This T cell receptor beta chain was found in a study of T-cell reconstitution after alpha-beta-depleted transplantation in children. The CDR3 length is 14 residues. Trimming took 0 bases from V and 6 from J; bases not matched to a gene: 4. Germline-derived CDR1 and CDR2 are DFQATT and SNEGSKA (reference sequence). The authors prepared the TCRbeta library with unique molecular identifiers. TCRdb re-analysed the PCR reads in MiXCR, keeping a single row per CDR3 protein. Of over 450,000 distinct CDR3 sequences in the sample, over 9.5% are singletons; the top ten hold just over 2%. This receptor was taken from a child between 2 and 9 years old with inherited bone marrow failure, due to receive a stem cell transplant. The rearrangement uses TRBV20-1 and TRBJ2-3, with 9 bases identical to TRBD1. The sequenced sample was PBMCs, obtained before TCRalphabeta/CD19-depleted stem cell transplant. The CDR3 loop is CSARDHRGLDTQYF. As DNA, the CDR3 is TGCAGTGCTAGAGATCACAGGGGGCTTGATACGCAGTATTTT.